The following is a T cell receptor (beta chain) sequence with its context. What it binds is not known. The identical CDR3 is also encoded by other nucleotide sequences in the sample. Clones were sequenced by immunoSEQ multiplex PCR, and TCRdb holds only the in-frame ones, with some missing. The sample holds approximately 5,400 clones; 82% are singletons and the top ten take under 25%. The CDR3 runs 14 residues. V gave up 3 bases and J gave up 7 bases; unmatched junction bases: 1. Germline loops: CDR1 MRHNA, CDR2 SNTAGT. Time point of the sample: inflamed ileum from the surgical specimen. The entry originates in a study of T cell repertoires in ileal Crohn's disease. Study-wide points: Every patient over 26.8% clonality showed endoscopic recurrence.

Sequencing was done on a sample of ileal tissue. The sequence was obtained from an adult with Crohn's disease. The chain joins TRBV6-4 to TRBJ2-1; 12 nucleotides line up with TRBD2. Here the CDR3 DNA reads TGTGCCAGCAGTGAACTAGCGGGAGGAAATGAGCAGTTCTTC. Protein sequence: CASSELAGGNEQFF.